Each of the 17 T cell receptor beta chains below was sequenced from the same sample in a study of blood T cell repertoires in COVID-19. TCRdb's copy holds only in-frame clones and misses some; the assay was immunoSEQ multiplex PCR. The profile covers some 390,000 clones, with about 89% appearing a single time and approximately 1.5% taken by the ten largest. Sequencing was performed on peripheral blood. The receptors were gathered from a woman aged 40 to 49 with COVID-19, enrolled during active disease.

V is TRBV5-1 and J is TRBJ1-5; 10 nucleotides line up with TRBD1. The CDR3 consists of 15 residues. CDR1 is SGHRS, CDR2 YFSETQ, per germline. V gave up 3 bases and J gave up 4 bases; unmatched junction bases: 4. CDR3 sequence reads: CASSWGTGENQPQHF. The DNA for the CDR3 is TGCGCCAGCAGCTGGGGGACAGGGGAAAATCAGCCCCAGCATTTT.

This chain joins TRBV28 and TRBJ1-1; D not certain. Trimming shortened V by 5 bases and J by 6 bases, and 7 bases separated the two germline ends. From germline, CDR1 is MDHEN and CDR2 SYDVKM. The CDR3 consists of 11 residues. CDR3 region: CASSNSPEAFF. In DNA form, the CDR3 reads TGTGCCAGCAGTAACTCCCCTGAAGCTTTCTTT.

A single count supports this clone. The chain has TRBV5-1 and TRBJ1-4, with unresolved D. There are 15 residues in the CDR3. Looked up from germline, CDR1 is SGHRS and CDR2 is YFSETQ. V dropped 4 bases and J dropped 3 bases, with 13 bases sitting between them. Written as DNA, the CDR3 is TGCGCCAGCAGCGCCTACAGAGGGCCTAATGAAAAACTGTTTTTT. This codes for CASSAYRGPNEKLFF.

The rearrangement uses TRBV7-2 and TRBJ1-6; tentatively, D is TRBD1 (6 bases). V lost 1 base and J lost 7, with 17 bases in between. CDR3 length: 17 amino acids. In germline, CDR1 is SGHTA, CDR2 FQGNSA. The DNA of the CDR3 is TGTGCCAGCAGCTTAGTCGGCAGGGGATCCGTCAATTCACCCCTCCACTTT. It is translated as CASSLVGRGSVNSPLHF.

The gene calls are TRBV27 and TRBJ2-7, with a tentative D call TRBD1 (6 bases). In germline, CDR1 is MNHEY, CDR2 SMNVEV (reference sequence). V was clipped by 3 bases and J by 0 bases, with 9 bases between them. The CDR3 consists of 14 residues. The CDR3 region is CASSFTGISYEQYF. CDR3 DNA: TGTGCCAGCAGTTTCACAGGGATCTCCTACGAGCAGTACTTC.

This chain joins TRBV19 and TRBJ1-1; 8 bases fit TRBD1. The trim removed 7 bases at V and 1 base at J, leaving 8 bases unmatched. The CDR3 loop spans 15 amino acids. Germline V gene sequence: CDR1 LNHDA, CDR2 SQIVND (reference sequence). The CDR3 DNA follows: TGTGCCAGTAACCTCCGAGGACAGGGGAACACTGAAGCTTTCTTT. This gives the protein CASNLRGQGNTEAFF.

The gene calls are TRBV28 and TRBJ1-2; perhaps TRBD1 as D (6 bases). From germline, CDR1 is MDHEN and CDR2 SYDVKM. The CDR3 runs 15 residues. Trimming took 3 bases from V and 5 from J, leaving 16 bases between them. CDR3 amino acids: CASSFNWGLLYGYTF. The DNA for the CDR3 is TGTGCCAGCAGTTTTAACTGGGGGCTGTTGTATGGCTACACCTTC.

The chain has TRBV5-6 and TRBJ2-7; D is perhaps TRBD2 (5 bases). Looked up from germline, CDR1 is SGHDT and CDR2 is YYEEEE. V lost 0 bases and J lost 6, with 13 bases in between. CDR3 length: 14 residues. CDR3 region: CASSLAGMPREQYF. CDR3 nucleotides: TGTGCCAGCAGCTTGGCGGGGATGCCCCGCGAGCAGTACTTC.

This chain joins TRBV5-5 and TRBJ2-7; no definite D call. CDR3 size: 14 residues. V lost 2 bases and J lost 1, with 10 bases in between. Germline V lookup: CDR1 SGHKS, CDR2 YYEKEE (reference sequence). CDR3 sequence reads: CASSFSSESYEQYF. In DNA form, the CDR3 reads TGTGCCAGCAGCTTTAGTTCCGAATCCTACGAGCAGTACTTC.

This clone appeared many times. This chain links TRBV19 with TRBJ1-2; D is undetermined. The V gene lost 3 bases and the J gene lost 8 bases, with 10 bases spanning the gap. Germline assignment: CDR1 LNHDA and CDR2 SQIVND (reference sequence). This CDR3 is 12 amino acids long. The CDR3 DNA reads TGTGCCAGTAGTATGGGAGGGAGCGGCTACACCTTC. It codes for CASSMGGSGYTF.

V is TRBV29-1 and J is TRBJ1-1; D is undetermined. The CDR3 totals 12 residues. Germline CDR1 and CDR2: SQVTM and ANQGSEA. V dropped 6 bases and J dropped 5 bases, with 13 bases sitting between them. CDR3 region: CSVDNRGTEAFF. Written as DNA, the CDR3 is TGCAGCGTAGATAACCGGGGAACTGAAGCTTTCTTT. The full variable domain, its missing parts supplied by reference TRBV29-1 and TRBJ1-1, is SAVISQKPSRDICQRGTSLTIQCQVDSQVTMMFWYRQQPGQSLTLIATANQGSEATYESGFVIDKFPISRPNLTFSTLTVSNMSPEDSSIYLCSVDNRGTEAFFGQGTRLTVV.

This chain uses TRBV30 with TRBJ2-2; D is unresolved. The CDR3 runs 13 residues. Trimming removed 0 bases at V and 8 bases at J, with 10 bases between. In germline, CDR1 is GTSNPN, CDR2 SVGIG (reference sequence). The CDR3 reads CAWSVLGGGELFF. The DNA of the CDR3 is TGTGCCTGGAGTGTACTCGGCGGAGGGGAGCTGTTTTTT.

The rearrangement uses TRBV28 and TRBJ1-2; possible D gene TRBD1, 5 bases. Between the trimmed V and J ends, which lost 1 base and 8 bases, there was a span of 14 bases. This CDR3 has 14 residues. CDR1 is MDHEN and CDR2 is SYDVKM in the germline V gene. The CDR3 DNA reads TGTGCCAGCAGTTTATATCGCAGGGTGTTAGGCTACACCTTC. This sequence encodes CASSLYRRVLGYTF.

The rearrangement links TRBV6-6 to TRBJ1-1; D might be TRBD1 (5 bases). The germline CDR1 and CDR2 sequences are MNHNY and SVGAGI (reference sequence). The CDR3 totals 10 residues. V was pared by 7 bases and J by 8 bases, with 8 bases between. The CDR3 DNA follows: TGTGCCAGCAATAACAGGGAAGCTTTCTTT. Protein: CASNNREAFF.

This chain connects TRBV27 to TRBJ1-3, with D unclear. The germline V and J ends were trimmed by 2 bases and 0 bases, with 11 bases remaining between them. Germline lookup yields CDR1 MNHEY and CDR2 SMNVEV (reference sequence). CDR3 length: 16 residues. DNA for the CDR3: TGTGCCAGCAGTTTAAACGGAGTCAGCTCTGGAAACACCATATATTTT. Its translation is CASSLNGVSSGNTIYF.

The V and J genes are TRBV7-2 and TRBJ1-2; TRBD1 might be the D (5 bases). This CDR3 spans 16 amino acids. V was shortened by 1 base and J by 4 bases, with 16 bases between the two germline ends. Germline CDR1 SGHTA, CDR2 FQGNSA. The CDR3 loop is CASSLVVRRGTYGYTF. In nucleotides, the CDR3 is TGTGCCAGCAGCTTAGTAGTTCGGAGGGGTACCTATGGCTACACCTTC.

V and J are TRBV5-1 and TRBJ2-5; D is unclear. The CDR3 contains 13 residues. CDR1 and CDR2 (germline): SGHRS, YFSETQ. V was pared by 0 bases and J by 5 bases, with 8 bases between. In DNA form, the CDR3 reads TGCGCCAGCAGCTTGGCCCCCTCCGAGACCCAGTACTTC. Translation gives CASSLAPSETQYF.